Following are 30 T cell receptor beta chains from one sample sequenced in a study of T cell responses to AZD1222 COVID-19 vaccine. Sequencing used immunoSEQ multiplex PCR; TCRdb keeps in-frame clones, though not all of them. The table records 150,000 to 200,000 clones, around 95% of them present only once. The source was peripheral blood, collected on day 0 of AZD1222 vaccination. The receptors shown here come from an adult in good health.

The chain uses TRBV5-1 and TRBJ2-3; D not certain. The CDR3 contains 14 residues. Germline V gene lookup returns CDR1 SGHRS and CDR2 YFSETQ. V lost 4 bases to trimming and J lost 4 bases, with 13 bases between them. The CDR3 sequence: CASSPLTLSDTQYF. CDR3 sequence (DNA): TGCGCCAGCAGCCCGCTCACTCTTTCAGATACGCAGTATTTT.

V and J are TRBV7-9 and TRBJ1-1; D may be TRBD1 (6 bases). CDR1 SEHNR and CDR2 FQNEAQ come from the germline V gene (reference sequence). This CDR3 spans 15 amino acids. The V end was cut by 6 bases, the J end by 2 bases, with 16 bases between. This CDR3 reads CASRVIWTDNTEAFF. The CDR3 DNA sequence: TGTGCCAGCAGGGTAATTTGGACAGACAACACTGAAGCTTTCTTT.

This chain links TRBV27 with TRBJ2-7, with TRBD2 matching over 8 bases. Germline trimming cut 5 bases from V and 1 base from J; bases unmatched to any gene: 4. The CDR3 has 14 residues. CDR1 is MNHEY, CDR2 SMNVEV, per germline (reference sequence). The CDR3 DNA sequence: TGTGCCAGCAGTCCCCAGCGGGGGTCCTACGAGCAGTACTTC. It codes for CASSPQRGSYEQYF.

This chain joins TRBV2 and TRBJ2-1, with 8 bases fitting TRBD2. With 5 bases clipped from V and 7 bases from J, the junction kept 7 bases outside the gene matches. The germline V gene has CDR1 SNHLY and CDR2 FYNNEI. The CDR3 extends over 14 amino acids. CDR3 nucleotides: TGTGCCAGCAGTAATAGCGGGGAGGGGAATGAGCAGTTCTTC. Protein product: CASSNSGEGNEQFF.

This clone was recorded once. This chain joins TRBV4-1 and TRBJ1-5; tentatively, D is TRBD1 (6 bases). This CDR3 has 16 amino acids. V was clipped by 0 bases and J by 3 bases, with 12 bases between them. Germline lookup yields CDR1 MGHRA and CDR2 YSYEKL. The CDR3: CASSQDIGGVNQPQHF. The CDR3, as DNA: TGCGCCAGCAGCCAAGATATTGGGGGCGTCAATCAGCCCCAGCATTTT.

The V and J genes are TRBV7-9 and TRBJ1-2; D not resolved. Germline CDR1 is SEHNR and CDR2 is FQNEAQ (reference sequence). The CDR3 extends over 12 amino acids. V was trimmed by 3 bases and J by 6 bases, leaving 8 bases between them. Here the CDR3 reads CASSFWQDGYTF. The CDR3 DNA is TGTGCCAGCAGCTTTTGGCAGGATGGCTACACCTTC.

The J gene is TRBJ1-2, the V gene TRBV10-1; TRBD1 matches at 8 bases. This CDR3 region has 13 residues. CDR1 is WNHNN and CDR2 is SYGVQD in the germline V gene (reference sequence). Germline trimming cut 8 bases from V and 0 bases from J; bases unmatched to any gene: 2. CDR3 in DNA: TGCGCCAGCTCGGACAGGGCTAACTATGGCTACACCTTC. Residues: CASSDRANYGYTF.

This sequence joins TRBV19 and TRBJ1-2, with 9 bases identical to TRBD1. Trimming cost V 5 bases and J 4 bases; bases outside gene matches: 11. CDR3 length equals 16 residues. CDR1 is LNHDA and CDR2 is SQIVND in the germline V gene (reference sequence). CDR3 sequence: CASSSGNRGPGYGYTF. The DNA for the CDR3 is TGTGCCAGTAGTTCGGGTAACAGGGGGCCAGGCTATGGCTACACCTTC.

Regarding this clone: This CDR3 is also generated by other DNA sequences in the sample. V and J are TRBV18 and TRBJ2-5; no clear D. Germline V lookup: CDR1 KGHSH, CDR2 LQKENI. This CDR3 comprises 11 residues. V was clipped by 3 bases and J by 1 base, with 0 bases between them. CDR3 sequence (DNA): TGTGCCAGCTCACCCCAAGAGACCCAGTACTTC. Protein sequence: CASSPQETQYF.

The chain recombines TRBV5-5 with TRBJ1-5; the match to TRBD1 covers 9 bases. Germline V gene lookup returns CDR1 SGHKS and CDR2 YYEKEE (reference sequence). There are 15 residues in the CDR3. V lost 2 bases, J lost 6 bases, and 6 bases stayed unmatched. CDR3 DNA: TGTGCCAGCAGCTTATGGACAGGGGACGGTCAGCCCCAGCATTTT. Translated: CASSLWTGDGQPQHF.

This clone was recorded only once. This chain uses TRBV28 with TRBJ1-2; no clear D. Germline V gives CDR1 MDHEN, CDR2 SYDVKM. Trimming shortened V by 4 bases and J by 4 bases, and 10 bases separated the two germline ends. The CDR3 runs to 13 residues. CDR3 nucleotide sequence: TGTGCCAGCAGTTCCCCTTCGGGCTATGGCTACACCTTC. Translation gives CASSSPSGYGYTF.

The CDR3 DNA reads TGTGCCAGCAGTGGGCGGGGGTATGGCTACACCTTC. Translating gives CASSGRGYGYTF. This rearrangement joins TRBV25-1 to TRBJ1-2, with D tentatively TRBD1 (5 bases). Germline CDR1 reads MGHDK; CDR2 reads SYGVNS. The CDR3 is 12 residues long. The germline V and J ends were trimmed by 4 bases and 5 bases, with 8 bases remaining between them.

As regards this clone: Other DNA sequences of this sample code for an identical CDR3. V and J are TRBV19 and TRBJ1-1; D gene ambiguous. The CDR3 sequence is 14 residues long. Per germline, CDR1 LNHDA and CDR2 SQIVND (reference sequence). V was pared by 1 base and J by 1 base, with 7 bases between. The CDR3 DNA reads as TGTGCCAGTAGTATAGGCGGAGGGAACACTGAAGCTTTCTTT. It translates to CASSIGGGNTEAFF.

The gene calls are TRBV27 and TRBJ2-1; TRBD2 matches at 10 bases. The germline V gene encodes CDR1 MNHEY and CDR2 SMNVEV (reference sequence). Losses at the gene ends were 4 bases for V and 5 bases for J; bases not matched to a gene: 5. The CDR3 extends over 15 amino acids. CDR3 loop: CASSSLLAGNNEQFF. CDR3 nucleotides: TGTGCCAGCAGTTCACTACTAGCGGGGAACAATGAGCAGTTCTTC.

The CDR3 is CASSLGPSPFTGELFF. The CDR3 nucleotides read TGTGCCAGCAGCTTAGGTCCCTCACCCTTCACCGGGGAGCTGTTTTTT. This chain joins TRBV7-2 and TRBJ2-2; D call uncertain. The CDR3 consists of 16 residues. Germline CDR1 is SGHTA and CDR2 is FQGNSA. V was pared by 1 base and J by 4 bases, with 13 bases between.

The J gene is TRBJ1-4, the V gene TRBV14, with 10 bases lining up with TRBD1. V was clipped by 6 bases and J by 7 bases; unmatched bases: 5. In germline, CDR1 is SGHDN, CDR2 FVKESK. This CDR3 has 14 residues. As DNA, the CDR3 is TGTGCCAGCAGGGGACAGGGGAAGGGTGAAAAACTGTTTTTT. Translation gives CASRGQGKGEKLFF.

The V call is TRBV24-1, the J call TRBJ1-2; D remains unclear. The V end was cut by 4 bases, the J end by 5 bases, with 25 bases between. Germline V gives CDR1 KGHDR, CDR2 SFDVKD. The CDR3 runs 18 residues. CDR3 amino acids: CATSDRTNLSLTVYGYTF. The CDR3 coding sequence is TGTGCCACCAGTGACCGTACCAACCTATCACTGACGGTATATGGCTACACCTTC.

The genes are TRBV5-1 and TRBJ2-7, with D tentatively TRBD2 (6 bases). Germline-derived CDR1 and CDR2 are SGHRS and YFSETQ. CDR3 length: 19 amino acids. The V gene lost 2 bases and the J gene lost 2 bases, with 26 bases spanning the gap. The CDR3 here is CASSLEAQRALSPAYEQYF. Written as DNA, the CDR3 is TGCGCCAGCAGCTTAGAAGCCCAGCGGGCCTTGAGCCCGGCCTACGAGCAGTACTTC.

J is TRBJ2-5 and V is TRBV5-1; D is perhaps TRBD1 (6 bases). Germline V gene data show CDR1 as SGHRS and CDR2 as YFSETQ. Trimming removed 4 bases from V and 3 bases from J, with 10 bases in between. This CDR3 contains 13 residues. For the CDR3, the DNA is TGCGCCAGCAGCCCGCACAGGGAAGAGACCCAGTACTTC. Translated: CASSPHREETQYF.

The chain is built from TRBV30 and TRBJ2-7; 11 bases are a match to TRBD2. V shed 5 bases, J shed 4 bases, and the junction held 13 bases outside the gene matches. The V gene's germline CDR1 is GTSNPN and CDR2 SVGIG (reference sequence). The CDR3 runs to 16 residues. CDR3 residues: CAWGPRLAGKRYEQYF. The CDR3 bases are TGTGCCTGGGGTCCCAGACTAGCGGGAAAGAGGTACGAGCAGTACTTC.

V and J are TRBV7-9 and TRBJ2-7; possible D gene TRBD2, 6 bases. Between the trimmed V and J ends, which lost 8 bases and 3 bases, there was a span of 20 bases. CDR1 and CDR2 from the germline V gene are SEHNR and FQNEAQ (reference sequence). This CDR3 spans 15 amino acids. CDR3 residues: CASSVSGIVGYEQYF. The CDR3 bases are TGTGCCAGCTCCGTTAGCGGAATAGTCGGCTACGAGCAGTACTTC.

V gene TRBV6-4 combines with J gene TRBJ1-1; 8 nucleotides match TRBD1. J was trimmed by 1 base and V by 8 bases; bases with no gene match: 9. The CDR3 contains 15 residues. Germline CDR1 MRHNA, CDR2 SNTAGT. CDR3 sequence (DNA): TGTGCCAGCCTCCAGGGGGCGCTGGGGAACACTGAAGCTTTCTTT. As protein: CASLQGALGNTEAFF.

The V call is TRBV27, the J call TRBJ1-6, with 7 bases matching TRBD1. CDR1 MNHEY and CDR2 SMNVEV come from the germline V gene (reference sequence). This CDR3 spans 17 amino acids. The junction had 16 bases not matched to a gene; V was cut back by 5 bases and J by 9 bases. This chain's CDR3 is CASSTLPAEQGRSPLHF. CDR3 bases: TGTGCCAGCAGTACCCTCCCTGCCGAACAGGGGCGTTCACCCCTCCACTTT.

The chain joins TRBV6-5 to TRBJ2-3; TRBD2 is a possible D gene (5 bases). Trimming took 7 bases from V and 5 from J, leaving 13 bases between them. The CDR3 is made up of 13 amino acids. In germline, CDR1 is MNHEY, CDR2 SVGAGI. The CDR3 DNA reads TGTGCCAGCACCCTCGAGGCGGGAGATACGCAGTATTTT. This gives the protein CASTLEAGDTQYF.

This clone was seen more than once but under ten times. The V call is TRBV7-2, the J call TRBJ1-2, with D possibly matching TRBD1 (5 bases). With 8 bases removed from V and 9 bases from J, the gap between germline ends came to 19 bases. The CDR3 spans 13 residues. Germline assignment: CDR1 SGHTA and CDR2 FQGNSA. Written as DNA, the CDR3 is TGTGCCAGCGGACACGACGGGGAAGAAAGCTACACCTTC. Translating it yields CASGHDGEESYTF.

DNA for the CDR3: TGTGCCAGCAGCCCATCACAGGGAGGCGGGGAGCTGTTTTTT. Protein: CASSPSQGGGELFF. The V call is TRBV7-2, the J call TRBJ2-2; D is possibly TRBD1 or TRBD2 (6 bases each). Trimming stripped 5 bases from V and 7 bases from J, with 14 bases between. Germline CDR1 is SGHTA and CDR2 is FQGNSA. The length of the CDR3 is 14 residues.

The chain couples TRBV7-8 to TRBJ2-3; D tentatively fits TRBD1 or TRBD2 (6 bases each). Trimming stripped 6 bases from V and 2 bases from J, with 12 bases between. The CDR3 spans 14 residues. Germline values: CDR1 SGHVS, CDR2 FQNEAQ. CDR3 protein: CASRQGLLTDTQYF. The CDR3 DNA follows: TGTGCCAGCAGACAGGGACTGCTCACAGATACGCAGTATTTT.

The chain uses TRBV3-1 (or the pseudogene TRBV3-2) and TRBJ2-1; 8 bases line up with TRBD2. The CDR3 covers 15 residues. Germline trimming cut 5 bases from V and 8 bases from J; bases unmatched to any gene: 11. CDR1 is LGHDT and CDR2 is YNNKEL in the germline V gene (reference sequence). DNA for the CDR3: TGTGCCAGCAGCACACAAGCGGGAGTAATAGATGAGCAGTTCTTC. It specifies CASSTQAGVIDEQFF.

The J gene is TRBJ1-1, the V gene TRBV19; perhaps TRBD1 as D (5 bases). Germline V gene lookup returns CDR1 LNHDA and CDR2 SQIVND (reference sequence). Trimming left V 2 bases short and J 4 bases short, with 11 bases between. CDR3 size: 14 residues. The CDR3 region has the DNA TGTGCCAGTAGTATATCTTGGGGCGGCACTGAAGCTTTCTTT. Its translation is CASSISWGGTEAFF.

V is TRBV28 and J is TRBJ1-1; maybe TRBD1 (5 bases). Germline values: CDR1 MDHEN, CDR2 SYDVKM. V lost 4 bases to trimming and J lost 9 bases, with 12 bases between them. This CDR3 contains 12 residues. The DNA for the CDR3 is TGTGCCAGCAGTTACCGGGACTTAAAAGCTTTCTTT. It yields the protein CASSYRDLKAFF.